These 28 T cell receptor beta chains were all obtained from the same sample, sequenced in a study of blood T cell repertoires in COVID-19. Sequencing used immunoSEQ multiplex PCR; TCRdb keeps in-frame clones, though not all of them. The data contain 300,000 to 350,000 clones, around 80% of them seen just once; the ten biggest clones take up approximately 3.1%. The sequencing sample was made of peripheral blood. Receptors originate from a man between 25 and 39 years old with active or convalescent COVID-19.

The chain joins TRBV5-5 to TRBJ1-2, with TRBD1 as a possible D gene (6 bases). CDR3 length: 15 amino acids. Trimming removed 2 bases at V and 4 bases at J, with 15 bases between. The germline V gene has CDR1 SGHKS and CDR2 YYEKEE (reference sequence). The CDR3 DNA is TGTGCCAGCAGCTTACAGTCAGGGGAAGGCTATGGCTACACCTTC. Amino acid sequence: CASSLQSGEGYGYTF.

Regarding this clone: The junction and the germline gene differ at one end; a read error may be behind it. The V and J genes are TRBV4-1 and TRBJ1-4; 7 bases agree with TRBD1. The CDR3 is 15 amino acids. Germline CDR1 and CDR2: MGHRA and YSYEKL. The CDR3 DNA sequence: TGCGCCAGCAGCCCGGGGACAGCGACTAGTGAAAAACTGTTTTTT. The encoded protein is CASSPGTATSEKLFF.

The chain's CDR3 is CASSREVGETQYF. Here the CDR3 DNA reads TGCGCCAGCAGCCGGGAGGTAGGAGAGACCCAGTACTTC. The chain recombines TRBV5-1 with TRBJ2-5; 7 bases match TRBD2. The junction had 4 bases not matched to a gene; V was cut back by 4 bases and J by 4 bases. The CDR3 length is 13 residues. Per germline, CDR1 SGHRS and CDR2 YFSETQ.

In this sample, this clone turned up a few times. The chain links TRBV19 to TRBJ1-1; D might be TRBD1 (5 bases). This CDR3 contains 12 residues. V lost 6 bases and J lost 10, with 15 bases in between. Germline V gene sequence: CDR1 LNHDA, CDR2 SQIVND (reference sequence). The CDR3 spells CASRDPGRGAFF. The CDR3 coding sequence is TGTGCCAGTAGGGATCCAGGGCGGGGAGCTTTCTTT.

The chain is built from TRBV24-1 and TRBJ2-1, with 7 bases matching TRBD1. V lost 9 bases and J lost 9; bases outside the gene matches: 10. Germline V gene sequence: CDR1 KGHDR, CDR2 SFDVKD. This CDR3 region has 13 residues. CDR3 region: CATGEGAKGEQFF. DNA of the CDR3: TGTGCCACCGGCGAGGGGGCGAAAGGTGAGCAGTTCTTC.

The rearrangement joins TRBV7-8 to TRBJ2-7; 8 nucleotides align to TRBD2. V lost 1 base and J lost 3; bases outside the gene matches: 5. Looked up from germline, CDR1 is SGHVS and CDR2 is FQNEAQ. This CDR3 has 15 amino acids. The CDR3 DNA reads TGTGCCAGCAGCTTAGGGCGAGCGGGGGTCTACGAGCAGTACTTC. Translating gives CASSLGRAGVYEQYF.

The gene calls are TRBV9 and TRBJ1-2; tentative D call: TRBD1 (5 bases). This CDR3 is built from 15 residues. The germline V gene has CDR1 SGDLS and CDR2 YYNGEE. The V end was cut by 2 bases, the J end by 3 bases, with 14 bases between. The CDR3 DNA follows: TGTGCCAGCAGCGTTACGGGGGATCCAGACTATGGCTACACCTTC. It yields the protein CASSVTGDPDYGYTF. The whole variable domain, remainder taken from reference TRBV9 and TRBJ1-2, is DSGVTQTPKHLITATGQRVTLRCSPRSGDLSVYWYQQSLDQGLQFLIQYYNGEERAKGNILERFSAQQFPDLHSELNLSSLELGDSALYFCASSVTGDPDYGYTFGSGTRLTVV.

V is TRBV5-1 and J is TRBJ2-5; weak D call: TRBD2 (6 bases). This CDR3 spans 13 amino acids. The V gene lost 2 bases and the J gene lost 4 bases, with 9 bases spanning the gap. CDR1 SGHRS and CDR2 YFSETQ come from the germline V gene. The CDR3 protein is CASSLWGGETQYF. The CDR3, as DNA: TGCGCCAGCAGCTTATGGGGAGGAGAGACCCAGTACTTC.

The chain carries TRBV19 and TRBJ1-4; D is ambiguous. CDR1 and CDR2 from the germline V gene are LNHDA and SQIVND (reference sequence). CDR3 length equals 16 residues. Trimming took 4 bases from V and 0 from J, leaving 12 bases between them. Here the CDR3 reads CASSSPGAPTNEKLFF. CDR3 in DNA: TGTGCCAGTAGTAGCCCCGGTGCACCAACTAATGAAAAACTGTTTTTT. The whole variable domain, filled in from reference TRBV19 and TRBJ1-4, reads DGGITQSPKYLFRKEGQNVTLSCEQNLNHDAMYWYRQDPGQGLRLIYYSQIVNDFQKGDIAEGYSVSREKKESFPLTVTSAQKNPTAFYLCASSSPGAPTNEKLFFGSGTQLSVL.

The J gene is TRBJ2-7, the V gene TRBV3-1 (or the pseudogene TRBV3-2), with 12 bases matching TRBD2. The CDR3 runs 16 residues. V dropped 4 bases and J dropped 5; count of bases not matched to a gene: 9. In germline, CDR1 is LGHDT, CDR2 YNNKEL (reference sequence). The CDR3 reads CASSPWTSGTRNEQYF. The CDR3 DNA reads TGTGCCAGCAGCCCCTGGACTAGCGGGACCCGAAACGAGCAGTACTTC.

This clone showed up just once. This chain connects TRBV19 to TRBJ1-6; D is unresolved. Germline V gene sequence: CDR1 LNHDA, CDR2 SQIVND (reference sequence). This CDR3 is built from 14 residues. Trimming shortened V by 3 bases and J by 4 bases, and 7 bases separated the two germline ends. The chain's CDR3 is CASSMQSYNSPLHF. Written as DNA, the CDR3 is TGTGCCAGTAGTATGCAGTCTTATAATTCACCCCTCCACTTT.

The chain combines TRBV7-2 with TRBJ2-1; tentatively, D is TRBD2 (5 bases). CDR3 length: 14 residues. The germline CDR1 and CDR2 sequences are SGHTA and FQGNSA. V was clipped by 5 bases and J by 6 bases, with 14 bases between them. The CDR3 DNA reads TGTGCCAGCAGCATCCGGACGGCGGGCAATGAGCAGTTCTTC. Amino acids: CASSIRTAGNEQFF.

V usage is TRBV5-4 and J usage is TRBJ2-7; 7 bases match TRBD2. The junction had 2 bases not matched to a gene; V was cut back by 2 bases and J by 3 bases. The CDR3 totals 13 residues. Per germline, CDR1 SGHNT and CDR2 YYREEE (reference sequence). This CDR3 is CASSFASGYEQYF. For the CDR3, the DNA is TGTGCCAGCAGCTTCGCTAGCGGCTACGAGCAGTACTTC.

The J gene is TRBJ2-5, the V gene TRBV27, with TRBD1 matching 7 bases. The CDR3 spans 15 residues. Trimming took 9 bases from V and 1 from J; bases not matched to a gene: 11. Germline CDR1 reads MNHEY; CDR2 reads SMNVEV (reference sequence). In DNA form, the CDR3 reads TGTGCCAGTTCTGTAGAGGGGGACAGCCAAGAGACCCAGTACTTC. This translates into CASSVEGDSQETQYF.

J is TRBJ2-7 and V is TRBV4-2; D call uncertain. Germline V lookup: CDR1 LGHNA, CDR2 YNFKEQ. The CDR3 consists of 14 residues. V shed 2 bases and J shed 3 bases, with 11 bases lying between them. The CDR3 nucleotides read TGTGCCAGCAGCCAACCGAGTACCCTCTACGAGCAGTACTTC. This encodes CASSQPSTLYEQYF.

The chain links TRBV11-3 to TRBJ2-3; D gene uncertain. V lost 6 bases and J 8 bases, leaving 9 bases between the germline ends. From germline, CDR1 is SGHNT and CDR2 YENEEA. CDR3 length equals 11 residues. The CDR3 region is CASRGPATQYF. The CDR3 DNA is TGTGCCAGCAGGGGCCCCGCTACGCAGTATTTT.

This clone occurred many times. The chain uses TRBV28 and TRBJ2-3, with 7 bases fitting TRBD2. This CDR3 is 15 amino acids long. Trimming removed 8 bases from V and 3 bases from J; junction bases left unmatched: 11. Germline assignment: CDR1 MDHEN and CDR2 SYDVKM. The CDR3 spells CASPPAGVDTDTQYF. CDR3 in DNA: TGTGCCAGCCCCCCGGCGGGAGTGGATACAGATACGCAGTATTTT.

In this sample, this clone turned up a few times. The rearrangement uses TRBV9 and TRBJ1-2; 7 nucleotides line up with TRBD1. The V gene's germline CDR1 is SGDLS and CDR2 YYNGEE. The CDR3 spans 15 residues. V shed 1 base and J 4 bases; nucleotides not matched to a gene: 7. The DNA for the CDR3 is TGTGCCAGCAGCGTAACTCCGGGACAGAGCTATGGCTACACCTTC. This translates into CASSVTPGQSYGYTF.

V gene TRBV30 combines with J gene TRBJ1-1; D ambiguous. Germline values: CDR1 GTSNPN, CDR2 SVGIG (reference sequence). This CDR3 has 11 residues. V was cut by 0 bases and J by 7 bases, with 6 bases left in between. Here the CDR3 reads CAWSVTGEAFF. The CDR3 DNA reads as TGTGCCTGGAGTGTAACTGGTGAAGCTTTCTTT.

The J gene is TRBJ2-7, the V gene TRBV11-2, with 10 nucleotides matching TRBD2. The CDR3 is 15 residues long. The J segment lost 5 bases and the V segment lost 3 bases, leaving 7 bases of the junction unmatched. Germline loops: CDR1 SGHAT, CDR2 FQNNGV. The CDR3 nucleotides read TGTGCCAGCAGCTTGTCGTCGGGACTAGCGCACGAGCAGTACTTC. Translating gives CASSLSSGLAHEQYF. The full variable domain, completed using reference TRBV11-2 and TRBJ2-7, is EAGVAQSPRYKIIEKRQSVAFWCNPISGHATLYWYQQILGQGPKLLIQFQNNGVVDDSQLPKDRFSAERLKGVDSTLKIQPAKLEDSAVYLCASSLSSGLAHEQYFGPGTRLTVT.

The genes are TRBV6-5 and TRBJ2-2; 10 nucleotides line up with TRBD2. CDR3 size: 14 residues. Germline values: CDR1 MNHEY, CDR2 SVGAGI. After removal of 6 bases from V and 7 bases from J, the junction contained 5 bases not matched to a gene. DNA for the CDR3: TGTGCCAGCAGGCTAGCGGGAGAAATCGGGGAGCTGTTTTTT. Its protein is CASRLAGEIGELFF.

The chain is built from TRBV2 and TRBJ1-6, with D tentatively TRBD1 (5 bases). The germline V and J ends were trimmed by 8 bases and 14 bases, with 22 bases remaining between them. Germline V lookup: CDR1 SNHLY, CDR2 FYNNEI. This CDR3 has 14 amino acids. DNA of the CDR3: TGTGCCAGCCAGTCCCGGGCTCCCTGGGGCACCCTCCACTTT. It is translated as CASQSRAPWGTLHF.

V is TRBV18 and J is TRBJ2-1, with 9 bases fitting TRBD1. The V segment lost 1 base and the J segment 13 bases; nucleotides outside the gene matches: 11. From germline, CDR1 is KGHSH and CDR2 LQKENI. The CDR3 has 15 residues. CDR3 nucleotide sequence: TGTGCCAGCTCACCACAGGAGGGACAGGGATTAGGACAGTTCTTC. It translates to CASSPQEGQGLGQFF.

The V gene is TRBV7-7, the J gene TRBJ2-2; TRBD2 is a possible D gene (6 bases). This CDR3 spans 16 amino acids. Germline CDR1 reads SSHAT; CDR2 reads FNYEAQ (reference sequence). Trimming took off 2 bases at V and 9 bases at J, with 19 bases between the two ends. The CDR3 sequence is CASSLSPGSVPRELFF. In nucleotides, the CDR3 is TGTGCCAGCAGCTTATCCCCCGGGAGCGTGCCCCGGGAGCTGTTTTTT. Full variable domain (outside the CDR3, taken from reference TRBV7-7 and TRBJ2-2): GAGVSQSPRYKVTKRGQDVTLRCDPISSHATLYWYQQALGQGPEFLTYFNYEAQPDKSGLPSDRFSAERPEGSISTLTIQRTEQRDSAMYRCASSLSPGSVPRELFFGEGSRLTVL.

The chain joins TRBV2 to TRBJ1-6; 8 bases are shared with TRBD1. Looked up from germline, CDR1 is SNHLY and CDR2 is FYNNEI. This CDR3 spans 18 amino acids. V shed 10 bases, J shed 10 bases, and the junction held 24 bases outside the gene matches. CDR3 DNA sequence: TGTGCCACCTTCCCGGGGGCGGGACAGGACCCTTTCGGGTCACCCCTCCACTTT. Encoded protein: CATFPGAGQDPFGSPLHF. Together with reference TRBV2 and TRBJ1-6, the CDR3 gives the full variable domain: EPEVTQTPSHQVTQMGQEVILRCVPISNHLYFYWYRQILGQKVEFLVSFYNNEISEKSEIFDDQFSVERPDGSNFTLKIRSTKLEDSAMYFCATFPGAGQDPFGSPLHFGNGTRLTVT.

In nucleotides, the CDR3 is TGTGCCAGCAGCTTTGGCCCACTAGCGGGATGGACCGGGGAGCTGTTTTTT. Its protein product is CASSFGPLAGWTGELFF. The chain employs TRBV7-2 and TRBJ2-2, with 10 bases lining up with TRBD2. Germline loops: CDR1 SGHTA, CDR2 FQGNSA. The CDR3 spans 17 residues. V shed 3 bases, J shed 5 bases, and the junction held 9 bases outside the gene matches.

This clone occurred once. The rearrangement uses TRBV29-1 and TRBJ2-7; 10 bases line up with TRBD2. Germline CDR1 is SQVTM and CDR2 is ANQGSEA. CDR3 length: 13 residues. V was clipped by 3 bases and J by 5 bases; unmatched bases: 4. The CDR3 nucleotides read TGCAGCGTTGATGCTAGCGGGGGTGACGAGCAGTACTTC. Translated: CSVDASGGDEQYF.

This rearrangement joins TRBV3-1 (or the pseudogene TRBV3-2) to TRBJ1-1; 7 bases match TRBD1. Germline V gene lookup returns CDR1 LGHDT and CDR2 YNNKEL (reference sequence). The J segment lost 3 bases and the V segment lost 1 base, leaving 5 bases of the junction unmatched. The CDR3 sequence is 15 residues long. This CDR3 reads CASSQAGGQDTEAFF. The CDR3 DNA reads as TGTGCCAGCAGCCAAGCAGGGGGTCAGGACACTGAAGCTTTCTTT.